Listed here are 21 T cell receptor beta chains from one sample, sequenced in a study of a mutant IDH1 vaccine in newly diagnosed glioma. Time point reported: week 11, during vaccination. Doses comprised 300 ug of mutant IDH1 20-mer peptide each, plus topical imiquimod. What these receptors recognize is not known. The table came from immunoSEQ multiplex PCR; TCRdb's copy has only in-frame clones and leaves some out. The data show 110,000 or so clones, with 85% to 90% seen just once and roughly 0.65% held by the top ten. This sample comprised PBMCs, obtained from a glioma patient whose treatment included an IDH1 peptide vaccine. Receptors originate from a woman between 50 and 59 years old with glioma.

In regard to this clone: At the DNA level, this CDR3 is encoded by other sequences in the same sample as well. The chain couples TRBV5-1 to TRBJ1-4, with D perhaps TRBD1 (6 bases). The V end was cut by 3 bases, the J end by 4 bases, with 10 bases between. This CDR3 contains 14 residues. Germline V gene lookup returns CDR1 SGHRS and CDR2 YFSETQ. CDR3 in DNA: TGCGCCAGCAGCTCGACAGGAGGTAATGAAAAACTGTTTTTT. Its translation is CASSSTGGNEKLFF.

V usage is TRBV28 and J usage is TRBJ2-2, with 7 bases aligning to TRBD2. Germline V CDR1 and CDR2: MDHEN, SYDVKM. The CDR3 runs to 13 residues. V dropped 5 bases and J dropped 5; count of bases not matched to a gene: 2. The CDR3 loop reads CASSASGTGELFF. As DNA, the CDR3 is TGTGCCAGCAGTGCTAGCGGAACCGGGGAGCTGTTTTTT.

In DNA form, the CDR3 reads TGTGCCAGTAGTACCCCCCGGGAGGCTGAAAAACTGTTTTTT. This sequence encodes CASSTPREAEKLFF. V usage is TRBV19 and J usage is TRBJ1-4; D not resolved. Trimming left V 4 bases short and J 7 bases short, with 13 bases between. This CDR3 region has 14 residues. Germline V lookup: CDR1 LNHDA, CDR2 SQIVND (reference sequence).

The chain has TRBV28 and TRBJ1-2; no reliable D call. The CDR3 is 14 amino acids. The V gene lost 5 bases and the J gene lost 4 bases, with 14 bases spanning the gap. Germline V gene lookup returns CDR1 MDHEN and CDR2 SYDVKM. The CDR3 loop is CASSSQSLGYGYTF. The CDR3 bases are TGTGCCAGCAGTAGCCAGTCTCTCGGCTATGGCTACACCTTC.

The rearrangement uses TRBV11-2 and TRBJ2-7, with D unclear. This CDR3 is built from 15 residues. CDR1 and CDR2 from the germline V gene are SGHAT and FQNNGV. V lost 0 bases to trimming and J lost 0 bases, with 9 bases between them. Here the CDR3 DNA reads TGTGCCAGCAGCTTAGATCAGCTGAGCTCCTACGAGCAGTACTTC. Translation: CASSLDQLSSYEQYF.

This clone was detected a few times. The V call is TRBV18, the J call TRBJ2-7; TRBD1 aligns across 9 bases. The germline CDR1 and CDR2 sequences are KGHSH and LQKENI. V shed 2 bases, J shed 1 base, and the junction held 3 bases outside the gene matches. This CDR3 contains 15 residues. The CDR3 protein is CASSPTGQGSYEQYF. The DNA for the CDR3 is TGTGCCAGCTCACCAACCGGACAGGGGTCCTACGAGCAGTACTTC.

This chain connects TRBV12-5 to TRBJ2-5, with a possible D match to TRBD2 (5 bases). This CDR3 is built from 13 residues. CDR1 and CDR2 from the germline V gene are LGHNT and FRNRAP. V gave up 1 base and J gave up 5 bases, with 8 bases separating them. The CDR3 protein is CASGLGGWETQYF. CDR3 DNA: TGTGCTAGTGGTTTGGGAGGGTGGGAGACCCAGTACTTC.

This rearrangement joins TRBV6-6 to TRBJ2-1; TRBD2 might be the D (6 bases). Trimming removed 6 bases from V and 7 bases from J, with 16 bases in between. This CDR3 has 14 residues. CDR1 MNHNY and CDR2 SVGAGI come from the germline V gene (reference sequence). The CDR3 sequence: CASRDGGRRNEQFF. The DNA of the CDR3 is TGTGCCAGCAGGGACGGAGGGAGGCGTAATGAGCAGTTCTTC.

V and J are TRBV19 and TRBJ2-3; TRBD2 matches 14 bases. Germline V CDR1 and CDR2: LNHDA, SQIVND (reference sequence). J gave up 4 bases and V 5 bases, and 14 bases lay outside the gene matches. The CDR3 sequence is 19 residues long. The CDR3 region is CASSFGLAGGTVRPDTQYF. In DNA form, the CDR3 reads TGTGCCAGTAGTTTTGGACTAGCGGGAGGAACCGTGAGGCCAGATACGCAGTATTTT.

The rearrangement joins TRBV5-6 to TRBJ2-5; tentatively, D is TRBD2 (5 bases). This CDR3 is built from 13 residues. V shed 2 bases and J shed 4 bases, with 9 bases lying between them. The V gene's germline CDR1 is SGHDT and CDR2 YYEEEE. CDR3 amino acids: CASSFRTSETQYF. Here the CDR3 DNA reads TGTGCCAGCAGCTTTAGGACTTCAGAGACCCAGTACTTC.

This chain links TRBV30 with TRBJ1-2; tentatively, D is TRBD1 (5 bases). Germline V gene sequence: CDR1 GTSNPN, CDR2 SVGIG (reference sequence). V was shortened by 3 bases and J by 4 bases, with 24 bases between the two germline ends. CDR3 length: 17 residues. CDR3 sequence: CAWSSPMEGALTYGYTF. The DNA for the CDR3 is TGTGCCTGGAGCAGCCCAATGGAAGGGGCCCTTACCTATGGCTACACCTTC.

The chain uses TRBV19 and TRBJ1-1; TRBD1 is a possible D gene (6 bases). CDR1 is LNHDA, CDR2 SQIVND, per germline (reference sequence). Deletions cut 0 bases from V and 5 bases from J, with 16 bases between. The CDR3 totals 16 residues. This CDR3 is CASSIDPLTGNTEAFF. The CDR3, as DNA: TGTGCCAGTAGTATAGATCCCCTTACAGGGAATACTGAAGCTTTCTTT.

The genes are TRBV5-6 and TRBJ2-2; TRBD1 might be the D (6 bases). Trimming pared 2 bases from V and 5 bases from J, leaving 13 bases between. The CDR3 length is 15 residues. From germline, CDR1 is SGHDT and CDR2 YYEEEE. CDR3 loop: CASSFPGTLTGELFF. In DNA, the CDR3 is TGTGCCAGCAGCTTCCCCGGGACATTGACCGGGGAGCTGTTTTTT.

The CDR3 DNA is TGTGCCAGCAGTTCGGGACATAACTCTGGGGCCAACGTCCTGACTTTC. It specifies CASSSGHNSGANVLTF. The chain couples TRBV6-5 to TRBJ2-6; TRBD1 might be the D (6 bases). In germline, CDR1 is MNHEY, CDR2 SVGAGI. The CDR3 has 16 residues. V dropped 4 bases and J dropped 0 bases, with 10 bases sitting between them.

The J gene is TRBJ2-4, the V gene TRBV4-1, with TRBD1 as a possible D gene (6 bases). Germline-derived CDR1 and CDR2 are MGHRA and YSYEKL. The CDR3 runs 15 residues. Trimming removed 3 bases at V and 8 bases at J, with 17 bases between. In nucleotides, the CDR3 is TGCGCCAGCAGCCACGGGACCGGGACACAGGACATTCAGTACTTC. Translation gives CASSHGTGTQDIQYF.

This chain uses TRBV28 with TRBJ1-5, with 10 bases matching TRBD1. Germline CDR1 and CDR2: MDHEN and SYDVKM. V lost 8 bases to trimming and J lost 4 bases; unmatched junction nucleotides: 14. This CDR3 has 17 amino acids. CDR3 amino acids: CASGRGVGQGWNQPQHF. DNA for the CDR3: TGTGCCAGCGGTCGGGGGGTGGGACAGGGGTGGAATCAGCCCCAGCATTTT.

A remark on this clone: One end of the junction fails to match germline, which may point to a read error. Different DNA sequences within this sample yield the same CDR3. The V gene is TRBV7-9, the J gene TRBJ2-7, with D possibly TRBD1 on 6 matching bases. This CDR3 spans 12 amino acids. CDR1 is SEHNR, CDR2 FQNEAQ, per germline (reference sequence). DNA for the CDR3: TGCGCCAGCAGCTTTCAGGGGTCAGAGCAGTACTTC. Translation gives CASSFQGSEQYF.

The J gene is TRBJ2-7, the V gene TRBV19, with 11 bases that match TRBD2. The junction had 10 bases not matched to a gene; V was cut back by 7 bases and J by 5 bases. Germline-derived CDR1 and CDR2 are LNHDA and SQIVND (reference sequence). The length of the CDR3 is 15 residues. CDR3 sequence: CASNRLAGPTNEQYF. CDR3 coding DNA: TGTGCCAGTAATAGACTAGCGGGGCCCACCAACGAGCAGTACTTC.

V gene TRBV7-8 combines with J gene TRBJ2-3, with 9 positions matching TRBD2. The CDR3 spans 17 residues. J was trimmed by 0 bases and V by 1 base; bases with no gene match: 5. CDR1 and CDR2 (germline): SGHVS, FQNEAQ. The CDR3 nucleotides read TGTGCCAGCAGCTTAGACCTAGCGGGATCTAGCACAGATACGCAGTATTTT. It specifies CASSLDLAGSSTDTQYF.

This rearrangement joins TRBV2 to TRBJ2-3; 15 positions match TRBD2. There are 17 residues in the CDR3. After removal of 6 bases from V and 1 base from J, the junction contained 5 bases not matched to a gene. Per germline, CDR1 SNHLY and CDR2 FYNNEI. The CDR3 loop reads CASSPGLAGGGTDTQYF. The CDR3 region has the DNA TGTGCCAGCAGCCCGGGACTAGCGGGAGGCGGCACAGATACGCAGTATTTT.

The chain carries TRBV2 and TRBJ1-3; TRBD1 is a possible D gene (6 bases). The V gene's germline CDR1 is SNHLY and CDR2 FYNNEI. The CDR3 runs to 18 residues. V was clipped by 2 bases and J by 3 bases, with 20 bases between them. CDR3 coding DNA: TGTGCCAGCAGTGAAACGGCGTCCTTCAGGGGATATGGAAACACCATATATTTT. The encoded protein is CASSETASFRGYGNTIYF.